Presented here are 18 T cell receptor beta chains from one specimen sequenced in a study of chemoradiotherapy in HPV16-positive cancers. The repertoire was sequenced with immunoSEQ multiplex PCR; TCRdb's copy has only in-frame clones and lacks some. The top ten hold 3% to 4% of the sample, which has approximately 35,000 clones, about nine tenths seen once. The sequencing used blood, collected from a patient who underwent chemoradiotherapy. These receptors were collected from a human donor with HPV-associated anogenital cancer.

The J gene is TRBJ2-1, the V gene TRBV18; 9 bases are shared with TRBD2. The germline gives CDR1 KGHSH, CDR2 LQKENI. Trimming at V came to 6 bases and at J to 3 bases, leaving 3 bases not matched to a gene. This CDR3 has 14 amino acids. The CDR3 nucleotides read TGTGCCAGCTCCCTAGCGGGGTACTACAATGAGCAGTTCTTC. Its translation: CASSLAGYYNEQFF.

CDR3 loop: CASSLFSGGADEQFF. For the CDR3, the DNA is TGTGCCAGCAGCTTGTTCAGCGGGGGGGCCGATGAGCAGTTCTTC. The chain recombines TRBV7-9 with TRBJ2-1, with 10 bases lining up with TRBD2. CDR1 and CDR2 (germline): SEHNR, FQNEAQ (reference sequence). With V trimmed by 3 bases and J by 8 bases, 7 bases remained unmatched. The CDR3 has 15 amino acids.

The sample holds one count of this clone. This chain uses TRBV5-1 with TRBJ1-4, with D possibly matching TRBD1 (5 bases). The CDR3 has 15 residues. The germline gives CDR1 SGHRS, CDR2 YFSETQ. Trimming pared 4 bases from V and 10 bases from J, leaving 20 bases between. Here the CDR3 reads CASSPSSGRLGKLFF. Written as DNA, the CDR3 is TGCGCCAGCAGCCCCAGTTCGGGACGTCTCGGAAAACTGTTTTTT.

The rearrangement joins TRBV30 to TRBJ1-3; 9 bases are a match to TRBD1. The CDR3 consists of 13 residues. The ends lost 7 bases at V and 4 bases at J; junction bases unmatched: 5. Germline V gene data show CDR1 as GTSNPN and CDR2 as SVGIG (reference sequence). Here the CDR3 reads CASKQGAGNTIYF. The DNA for the CDR3 is TGTGCCTCTAAACAGGGGGCAGGAAACACCATATATTTT.

V and J are TRBV7-2 and TRBJ2-3; the D is unclear. Trimming removed 8 bases at V and 6 bases at J, with 12 bases between. CDR1 is SGHTA, CDR2 FQGNSA, per germline. The CDR3 covers 12 residues. The CDR3 nucleotides are TGTGCCAGCCACCGCCTGAGCGATACGCAGTATTTT. This codes for CASHRLSDTQYF.

The chain employs TRBV4-3 and TRBJ2-2; D may correspond to TRBD1 or TRBD2 (5 bases each). This CDR3 has 13 residues. Germline CDR1 and CDR2: LGHNA and YSLEER. V lost 1 base and J lost 9, with 9 bases in between. DNA of the CDR3: TGCGCCAGCAGCCAAGGGACGGGGCGGGAGCTGTTTTTT. Translating gives CASSQGTGRELFF.

The V gene is TRBV30, the J gene TRBJ2-7; D possibly matches TRBD1 or TRBD2 (5 bases each). V was cut by 5 bases and J by 6 bases, with 14 bases left in between. The CDR3 loop spans 12 amino acids. CDR1 and CDR2 (germline): GTSNPN, SVGIG (reference sequence). The CDR3 nucleotides read TGTGCCTGGTCTCACGGGGCCGGCGAGCAGTACTTC. Its translation is CAWSHGAGEQYF.

The J gene is TRBJ2-7, the V gene TRBV6-5, with D possibly matching TRBD1 (5 bases). V was clipped by 2 bases and J by 2 bases, with 13 bases between them. In germline, CDR1 is MNHEY, CDR2 SVGAGI. The CDR3 sequence is 15 residues long. Here the CDR3 reads CASSYNLQGTYEQYF. In DNA form, the CDR3 reads TGTGCCAGCAGTTACAACCTGCAGGGAACCTACGAGCAGTACTTC.

This chain joins TRBV10-3 and TRBJ2-7; TRBD1 matches at 8 bases. CDR3 length equals 15 residues. Trimming cost V 10 bases and J 3 bases; bases outside gene matches: 14. Germline assignment: CDR1 ENHRY and CDR2 SYGVKD. CDR3 loop: CATRPTGGIDYEQYF. DNA for the CDR3: TGTGCCACGAGGCCCACAGGGGGTATCGACTACGAGCAGTACTTC.

The chain couples TRBV18 to TRBJ2-7, with D perhaps matching TRBD1 or TRBD2 (5 bases each). This CDR3 comprises 16 residues. Germline CDR1 is KGHSH and CDR2 is LQKENI. Trimming stripped 6 bases from V and 4 bases from J, with 22 bases between. The CDR3 sequence is CASSSPGRGGNYEQYF. CDR3 nucleotide sequence: TGTGCCAGCTCCTCCCCGGGGCGCGGTGGGAATTACGAGCAGTACTTC. Complete variable domain (other parts from reference TRBV18 and TRBJ2-7): NAGVMQNPRHLVRRRGQEARLRCSPMKGHSHVYWYRQLPEEGLKFMVYLQKENIIDESGMPKERFSAEFPKEGPSILRIQQVVRGDSAAYFCASSSPGRGGNYEQYFGPGTRLTVT.

V is TRBV5-1 and J is TRBJ2-6; D may match TRBD1 or TRBD2 (5 bases each). In germline, CDR1 is SGHRS, CDR2 YFSETQ. The CDR3 loop spans 16 amino acids. V lost 3 bases and J 1 base, leaving 11 bases between the germline ends. CDR3 nucleotides: TGCGCCAGCAGCTCGGGTTGGGGGTCTGGGGCCAACGTCCTGACTTTC. Amino acid sequence: CASSSGWGSGANVLTF.

This clone was observed once. J is TRBJ1-5 and V is TRBV6-6, with a weak D call TRBD1 (6 bases). The germline CDR1 and CDR2 sequences are MNHNY and SVGAGI (reference sequence). The CDR3 is made up of 14 amino acids. Trimming pared 8 bases from V and 1 base from J, leaving 12 bases between. CDR3 sequence reads: CASLQGRSNQPQHF. CDR3 DNA sequence: TGTGCCAGCTTACAGGGAAGGAGCAATCAGCCCCAGCATTTT.

The chain links TRBV18 to TRBJ2-2; 8 nucleotides agree with TRBD1. V gave up 6 bases and J gave up 0 bases; unmatched junction bases: 9. Per the germline V gene, CDR1 is KGHSH and CDR2 is LQKENI. The CDR3 length is 17 residues. The CDR3 loop is CASSRRTGQSNTGELFF. Here the CDR3 DNA reads TGTGCCAGCTCCCGTCGGACAGGGCAATCGAACACCGGGGAGCTGTTTTTT.

The J gene is TRBJ1-2, the V gene TRBV18; 11 positions agree with TRBD1. CDR1 and CDR2 from the germline V gene are KGHSH and LQKENI. V trimming: 6 bases; J trimming: 4 bases; junction bases outside the gene matches: 19. The CDR3 covers 19 residues. The CDR3 DNA is TGTGCCAGCTCCCGGACAGGGGGCGCAAATTACGACCTTTTCTATGGCTACACCTTC. This codes for CASSRTGGANYDLFYGYTF.

This rearrangement joins TRBV6-1 to TRBJ1-1, with 7 bases lining up with TRBD1. V shed 4 bases and J 3 bases; nucleotides not matched to a gene: 8. The germline gives CDR1 MNHNS, CDR2 SASEGT. CDR3 length: 15 amino acids. Here the CDR3 reads CASSAYYRGDTEAFF. In nucleotides, the CDR3 is TGTGCCAGCAGTGCTTACTACAGGGGAGACACTGAAGCTTTCTTT.

The chain joins TRBV2 to TRBJ2-1; TRBD1 is a possible D gene (6 bases). Germline assignment: CDR1 SNHLY and CDR2 FYNNEI. This CDR3 is built from 15 residues. The V end was cut by 1 base, the J end by 9 bases, with 16 bases between. The CDR3 DNA follows: TGTGCCAGCAGTGAAGGGGCGAACAGGGAAGGTGAGCAGTTCTTC. This encodes CASSEGANREGEQFF.

This chain joins TRBV7-2 and TRBJ2-1; TRBD2 might be the D (6 bases). The CDR3 runs 17 residues. The germline gives CDR1 SGHTA, CDR2 FQGNSA. Deletions cut 4 bases from V and 0 bases from J, with 16 bases between. The CDR3 DNA is TGTGCCAGCAGCTCGCTCCCCCTAGCGAGCTCCTACAATGAGCAGTTCTTC. Translation gives CASSSLPLASSYNEQFF.

The chain recombines TRBV30 with TRBJ1-2, with D possibly TRBD1 on 5 matching bases. V was trimmed by 7 bases and J by 8 bases, leaving 23 bases between them. Germline V gives CDR1 GTSNPN, CDR2 SVGIG (reference sequence). The CDR3 has 14 amino acids. The CDR3, as DNA: TGTGCCTCCAAAGGGGCGGAAGGGTCGGGCGGCTACACCTTC. Its protein is CASKGAEGSGGYTF.